This TCR beta chain was observed in a study of T cells of healthy individuals. This clonotype came up a few times. The CDR3 sequence is 13 residues long. V trimming: 5 bases; J trimming: 9 bases; junction bases outside the gene matches: 6. Germline CDR1 is MNHNY and CDR2 is SVGAGI (reference sequence). TCRdb re-called the 5' RACE reads through MiXCR, storing one row per CDR3 protein. The sample has tens of thousands of distinct CDR3 sequences; 14% to 15% are singletons. This clonotype originated in a human donor in good health. The chain recombines TRBV6-6 with TRBJ2-5, with 10 bases lining up with TRBD1. CDR3 bases: TGTGCCAGCAGTAGGGACAGGGGAAGTGCCCAGTACTTC. The encoded protein is CASSRDRGSAQYF.